One and the same sample provided the 15 T cell receptor beta chains below, sequenced in a study of multiple sclerosis patients with progressive multifocal leukoencephalopathy. Profiling relied on immunoSEQ multiplex PCR, and the TCRdb table lists in-frame clones only, not all of them. The top ten clones hold 2% to 2.5% of a sample with 26,000 or so clones, approximately 89% of them seen once. Time point specified: approximately 12 months of natalizumab therapy. This sample comprised PBMCs, obtained from a patient treated with natalizumab. These receptors all stem from a man between 25 and 39 years old with multiple sclerosis.

CDR3 in amino acids: CASMMTANYGYTF. The CDR3 DNA follows: TGTGCCAGTATGATGACAGCTAACTATGGCTACACCTTC. The V gene is TRBV19, the J gene TRBJ1-2; perhaps TRBD1 as D (5 bases). The V gene lost 7 bases and the J gene lost 0 bases, with 9 bases spanning the gap. The length of the CDR3 is 13 residues. Germline V gene data show CDR1 as LNHDA and CDR2 as SQIVND (reference sequence).

The rearrangement joins TRBV19 to TRBJ2-5, with D maybe TRBD1 (6 bases). This CDR3 comprises 16 residues. Germline loops: CDR1 LNHDA, CDR2 SQIVND (reference sequence). Trimming pared 4 bases from V and 5 bases from J, leaving 20 bases between. Written as DNA, the CDR3 is TGTGCCAGTAGTAATCAGCACAGGGCAGCCCAGGAGACCCAGTACTTC. This sequence encodes CASSNQHRAAQETQYF.

The chain carries TRBV11-2 and TRBJ2-3, with TRBD2 matching over 9 bases. V lost 5 bases, J lost 2 bases, and 8 bases stayed unmatched. This CDR3 contains 16 residues. Germline V gene sequence: CDR1 SGHAT, CDR2 FQNNGV. CDR3 loop: CASSQTRLAVTDTQYF. The DNA for the CDR3 is TGTGCCAGCAGCCAAACCCGACTAGCGGTCACAGATACGCAGTATTTT. Full variable domain (missing parts from reference TRBV11-2 and TRBJ2-3): EAGVAQSPRYKIIEKRQSVAFWCNPISGHATLYWYQQILGQGPKLLIQFQNNGVVDDSQLPKDRFSAERLKGVDSTLKIQPAKLEDSAVYLCASSQTRLAVTDTQYFGPGTRLTVL.

The sample holds one count of this clone. The chain links TRBV6-1 to TRBJ1-5; weak D call: TRBD1 (6 bases). Germline-derived CDR1 and CDR2 are MNHNS and SASEGT. The CDR3 consists of 13 residues. Trimming pared 7 bases from V and 7 bases from J, leaving 14 bases between. CDR3 nucleotides: TGTGCCAGCAAGACAGGAGGGAGGCAGCCCCAGCATTTT. Encoded protein: CASKTGGRQPQHF.

V is TRBV15 and J is TRBJ2-7, with D perhaps given as TRBD1 or TRBD2 (5 bases each). Trimming removed 3 bases at V and 7 bases at J, with 10 bases between. CDR1 and CDR2 (germline): LNHNV, YYDKDF (reference sequence). The CDR3 loop spans 12 amino acids. The DNA for the CDR3 is TGTGCCACCAGCAGTAGGGGACGGGAGCAGTACTTC. Translation gives CATSSRGREQYF.

This rearrangement joins TRBV18 to TRBJ2-7, with D possibly TRBD1 on 5 matching bases. Germline V gene sequence: CDR1 KGHSH, CDR2 LQKENI. V was trimmed by 2 bases and J by 0 bases, leaving 17 bases between them. CDR3 size: 17 residues. The CDR3 DNA reads TGTGCCAGCTCACCATCCCGACCAGGGTCTAACTCCTACGAGCAGTACGTC. Translation gives CASSPSRPGSNSYEQYV.

This chain joins TRBV29-1 and TRBJ1-1; D unresolved. Trimming took 7 bases from V and 3 from J, leaving 18 bases between them. The length of the CDR3 is 14 residues. Germline loops: CDR1 SQVTM, CDR2 ANQGSEA. CDR3 protein: CSGGGRAVDTEAFF. The CDR3 DNA reads as TGCAGCGGGGGAGGAAGGGCAGTGGACACTGAAGCTTTCTTT. Variable domain in full (rest from reference TRBV29-1 and TRBJ1-1): SAVISQKPSRDICQRGTSLTIQCQVDSQVTMMFWYRQQPGQSLTLIATANQGSEATYESGFVIDKFPISRPNLTFSTLTVSNMSPEDSSIYLCSGGGRAVDTEAFFGQGTRLTVV.

The chain links TRBV4-3 to TRBJ1-2; TRBD1 might be the D (6 bases). The V gene lost 0 bases and the J gene lost 8 bases, with 16 bases spanning the gap. This CDR3 spans 15 amino acids. Germline CDR1 LGHNA, CDR2 YSLEER. DNA for the CDR3: TGCGCCAGCAGCCAAGAAGGCGGGGGGCCCGGCGGCTACACCTTC. Translation: CASSQEGGGPGGYTF.

CDR3 residues: CASSADGTREQYV. The DNA for the CDR3 is TGCGCCAGCAGCGCCGACGGGACGAGAGAGCAGTACGTC. The chain carries TRBV5-1 and TRBJ2-7; tentatively, D is TRBD1 or TRBD2 (5 bases each). V was trimmed by 4 bases and J by 7 bases, leaving 15 bases between them. From germline, CDR1 is SGHRS and CDR2 YFSETQ. The CDR3 runs to 13 residues.

This clone was counted a single time. The rearrangement links TRBV5-4 to TRBJ2-1; D might be TRBD1 or TRBD2, each matching 5 bases. The V end was cut by 3 bases, the J end by 3 bases, with 16 bases between. CDR3 length: 16 amino acids. CDR1 and CDR2 (germline): SGHNT, YYREEE (reference sequence). As DNA, the CDR3 is TGTGCCAGCAGCTCCCTGCAGGGCGGACTCTACAATGAGCAGTTCTTC. Protein product: CASSSLQGGLYNEQFF.

This clone has only one observation. This chain links TRBV9 with TRBJ2-2; D remains ambiguous. With 0 bases removed from V and 4 bases from J, the gap between germline ends came to 13 bases. CDR1 and CDR2 from the germline V gene are SGDLS and YYNGEE. CDR3 length: 16 residues. CDR3 DNA: TGTGCCAGCAGCGTAGGGGCAGGAATGAGCACCGGGGAGCTGTTTTTT. Translating gives CASSVGAGMSTGELFF.

CDR3 sequence: CASSAGHRGRTSTGLYNEQFF. DNA for the CDR3: TGCGCCAGCAGTGCAGGGCATCGCGGGAGGACCTCTACCGGGTTGTACAATGAGCAGTTCTTC. The chain joins TRBV10-1 to TRBJ2-1; 8 nucleotides match TRBD2. J was trimmed by 4 bases and V by 4 bases; bases with no gene match: 24. In germline, CDR1 is WNHNN, CDR2 SYGVQD (reference sequence). This CDR3 contains 21 residues.

This clone turned up a few times. CDR3 bases: TGTGCCAGCAGCTTCGGGACAGGGGTATTGGGGGAGCAGTACGTC. It codes for CASSFGTGVLGEQYV. This sequence joins TRBV7-8 and TRBJ2-7; TRBD1 matches at 10 bases. The CDR3 contains 15 residues. Germline V gene lookup returns CDR1 SGHVS and CDR2 FQNEAQ. Unmatched junction bases numbered 9, after V lost 3 bases and J lost 7 bases.

V is TRBV19 and J is TRBJ2-1; D perhaps matches TRBD1 (5 bases). CDR1 and CDR2 from the germline V gene are LNHDA and SQIVND (reference sequence). Trimming removed 3 bases at V and 3 bases at J, with 12 bases between. The CDR3 runs 15 residues. The CDR3 region is CASSIERGFYNEQFF. The CDR3 coding sequence is TGTGCCAGTAGTATTGAAAGGGGATTCTACAATGAGCAGTTCTTC.

The chain is built from TRBV5-6 and TRBJ1-3, with 10 bases lining up with TRBD1. CDR1 is SGHDT, CDR2 YYEEEE, per germline. V was pared by 4 bases and J by 7 bases, with 5 bases of the junction left unmatched. CDR3 size: 14 residues. CDR3 in amino acids: CASSTGTGANTIYF. Here the CDR3 DNA reads TGTGCCAGCAGCACCGGGACAGGGGCGAACACCATATATTTT.